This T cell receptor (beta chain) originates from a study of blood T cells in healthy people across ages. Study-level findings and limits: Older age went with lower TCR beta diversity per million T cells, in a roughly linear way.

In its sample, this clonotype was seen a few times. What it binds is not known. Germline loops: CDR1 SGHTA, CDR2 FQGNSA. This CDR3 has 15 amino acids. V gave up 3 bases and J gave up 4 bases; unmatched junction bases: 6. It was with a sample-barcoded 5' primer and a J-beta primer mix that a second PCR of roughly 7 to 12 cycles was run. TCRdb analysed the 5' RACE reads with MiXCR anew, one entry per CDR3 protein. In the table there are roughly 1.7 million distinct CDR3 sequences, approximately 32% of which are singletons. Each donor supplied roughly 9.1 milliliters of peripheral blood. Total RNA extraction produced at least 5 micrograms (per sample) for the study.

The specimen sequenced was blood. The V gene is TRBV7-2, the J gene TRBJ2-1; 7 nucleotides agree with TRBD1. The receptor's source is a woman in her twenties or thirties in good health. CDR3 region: CASSFRQGVYNEQFF. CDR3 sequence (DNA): TGTGCCAGCAGCTTCCGACAGGGTGTTTACAATGAGCAGTTCTTC. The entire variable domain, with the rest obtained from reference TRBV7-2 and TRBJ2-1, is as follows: GAGVSQSPSNKVTEKGKDVELRCDPISGHTALYWYRQSLGQGLEFLIYFQGNSAPDKSGLPSDRFSAERTGGSVSTLTIQRTQQEDSAVYLCASSFRQGVYNEQFFGPGTRLTVL.